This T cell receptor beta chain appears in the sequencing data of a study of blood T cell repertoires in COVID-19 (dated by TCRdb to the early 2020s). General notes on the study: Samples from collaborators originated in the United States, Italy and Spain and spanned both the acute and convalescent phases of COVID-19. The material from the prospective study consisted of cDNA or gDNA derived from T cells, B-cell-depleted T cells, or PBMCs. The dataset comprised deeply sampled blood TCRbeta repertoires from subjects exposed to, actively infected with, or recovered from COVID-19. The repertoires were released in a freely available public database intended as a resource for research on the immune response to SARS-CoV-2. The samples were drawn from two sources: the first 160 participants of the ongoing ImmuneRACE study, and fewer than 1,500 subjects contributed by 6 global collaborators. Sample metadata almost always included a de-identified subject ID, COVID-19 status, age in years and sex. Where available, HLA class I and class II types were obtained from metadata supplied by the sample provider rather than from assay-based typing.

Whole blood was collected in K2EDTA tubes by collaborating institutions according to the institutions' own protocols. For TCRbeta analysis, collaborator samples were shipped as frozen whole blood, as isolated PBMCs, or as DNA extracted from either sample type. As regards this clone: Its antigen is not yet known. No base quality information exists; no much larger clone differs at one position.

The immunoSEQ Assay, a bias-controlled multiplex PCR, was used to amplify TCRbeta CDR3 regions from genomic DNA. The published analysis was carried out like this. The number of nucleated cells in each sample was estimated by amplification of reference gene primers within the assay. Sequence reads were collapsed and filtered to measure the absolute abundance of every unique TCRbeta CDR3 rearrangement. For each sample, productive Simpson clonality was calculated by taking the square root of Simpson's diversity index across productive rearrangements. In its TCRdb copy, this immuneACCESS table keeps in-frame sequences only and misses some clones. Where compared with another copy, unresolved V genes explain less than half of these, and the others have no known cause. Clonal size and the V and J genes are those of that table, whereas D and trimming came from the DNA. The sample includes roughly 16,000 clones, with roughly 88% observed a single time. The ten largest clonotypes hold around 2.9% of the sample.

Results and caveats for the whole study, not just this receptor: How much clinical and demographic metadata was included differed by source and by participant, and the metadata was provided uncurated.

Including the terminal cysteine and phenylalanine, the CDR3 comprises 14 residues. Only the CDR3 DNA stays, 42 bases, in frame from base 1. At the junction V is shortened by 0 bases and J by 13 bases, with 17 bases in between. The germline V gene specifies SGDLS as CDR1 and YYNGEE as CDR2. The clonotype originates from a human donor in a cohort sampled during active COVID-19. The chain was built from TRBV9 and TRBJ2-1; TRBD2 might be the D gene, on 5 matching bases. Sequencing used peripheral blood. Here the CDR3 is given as CASSVEGGGGEQFF. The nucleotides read TGTGCCAGCAGCGTAGAAGGTGGTGGAGGAGAACAGTTCTTC. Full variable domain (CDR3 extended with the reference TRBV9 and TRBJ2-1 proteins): DSGVTQTPKHLITATGQRVTLRCSPRSGDLSVYWYQQSLDQGLQFLIQYYNGEERAKGNILERFSAQQFPDLHSELNLSSLELGDSALYFCASSVEGGGGEQFFGPGTRLTVL.